This record covers a single T cell receptor (beta chain). The antigen this receptor binds is unknown. Base quality data are lacking; no much larger clone is found one base away. CDR1 MNHEY and CDR2 SVGAGI were looked up in the germline V gene. The CDR3 sequence holds 15 residues, the cysteine and phenylalanine included. Of all the DNA, just the CDR3 is kept, 45 bases in frame from base 1. V lost 5 bases and J lost 2 bases, and the count of bases not matched to a germline gene is 1. Using the deep immunoSEQ assay, multiplex PCR amplified TCR CDR3 regions from genomic DNA. Extracted genomic DNA from each cell subset was spread evenly across all wells of several immunoSEQ 96-well plates, with each plate serving as a replicate. Each replicate PCR for unsorted PBMC received roughly 0.3 ug genomic DNA, equal to 25,000 to 30,000 T cell genomes. Unsorted PBMC genomic DNA was sequenced across ten immunoSEQ deep assay plates. The purified libraries were quantified using a Qubit 3.0 fluorometer, sized with a Bioanalyzer 2100, and then quantified again using the KAPA Library Quantification kit. A separate single-read 150-cycle Illumina NextSeq 550 flow cell was used to sequence each immunoSEQ 96-well plate. The study's own analysis went as follows. Because only junctional sequences without quality scores were contained in the immunoSEQ output, filtering matching that applied to full-length reads could not be performed. Sequences were annotated with PyIR, a Python wrapper for IgBLAST v1.9, using IMGT germline references to assign V/J genes and CDR3. Any read was removed if the V/J assignment was weak (E-value above 1e-6), the CDR3 was missing, or the read contained stop codons, out-of-frame junctions, or ambiguous translated residues. V3J clonotypes were defined by identical inferred V gene, J gene, and CDR3 amino acid sequence. The percentage overlap between two repertoires was calculated by dividing the number of shared unique clonotypes by the size of the smaller repertoire. Richness of each repertoire was evaluated using RTK rarefaction, the Chao1 estimator, and Recon v2.1 estimates of unobserved clonotypes. TCRdb took over this immuneACCESS table, retaining in-frame rearrangements with V and J assigned. Such tables are incomplete; in checked studies, under half of the missing clones stem from an unresolved V gene, and the remainder is unexplained. V and J calls and clone size are as listed in that table; D and trimming were resolved from the DNA. The sample includes around 510,000 clones, with just over 75% observed a single time. 12% of the sample belongs to the ten largest clones.

Healthy HIV-negative adults with no recently reported acute infections or vaccinations were included as donors. Every donor was a Caucasian adult residing in Nashville, Tennessee, USA. For unsorted samples, roughly 86 million PBMCs were counted and genomic DNA was extracted with the QIAamp DNA Blood Mini kit. Blood was collected by leukapheresis, and PBMCs were isolated by Ficoll-Histopaque density gradient centrifugation and then cryopreserved in liquid nitrogen vapor phase. This record comes from a study of shared clonotypes between healthy human individuals (dated by TCRdb to between 2020 and 2021). Notes on the research overall: Three men and two women, aged 18 to 49 years, made up the cohort. The study deeply sequenced blood TCR repertoires of about 5 healthy adults to estimate repertoire size and the extent of clonotype sharing between individuals. Libraries were prepared and TCR repertoires were sequenced by different laboratories using diverse techniques, in order to increase sequencing depth and limit assay-specific biases. Per donor, leukapheresis produced somewhere between about 0.94 and 9.5 billion PBMCs. The paper as a whole reports these results and caveats: Sampling was restricted to blood, and TCR repertoires in tissue are likely to differ from TCR repertoires in blood. Based on pairwise subsampling, the degree of clonotype sharing among donors was expected to be affected by sequencing depth. The small number of donors limited the genetic and exposure-history diversity represented.

Sequencing was carried out using PBMCs. This clonotype was obtained from a woman in her forties in good health. Some clones in this sample may be carry-over from other donors' samples. Recombination linked TRBV6-5 to TRBJ2-6, and TRBD1 aligns with 9 junction nucleotides. The CDR3 in this case is CASSRQGAGANVLTF. Here is the DNA: TGTGCCAGCAGTCGACAGGGGGCTGGGGCCAACGTCCTGACTTTC.